The 29 T cell receptor beta chains below come from one sample, sequenced in a study of blood T cell repertoires in COVID-19. Profiled with immunoSEQ multiplex PCR; TCRdb holds only in-frame clones, not every one. The sample shows around 160,000 clones, around 89% of them seen only once. The material sequenced was PBMCs or T cells enriched from blood (not recorded which). These receptors came from a woman in her twenties or thirties with acute COVID-19.

This clone has a single count. The chain links TRBV30 to TRBJ1-5; a possible D gene is TRBD1 (5 bases). This CDR3 spans 14 amino acids. From germline, CDR1 is GTSNPN and CDR2 SVGIG (reference sequence). V lost 3 bases, J lost 1 base, and 10 bases lay in between. The CDR3 loop reads CAWSEGLSNQPQHF. CDR3 sequence (DNA): TGTGCCTGGAGCGAGGGACTGAGCAATCAGCCCCAGCATTTT.

The genes are TRBV2 and TRBJ1-6, with D unresolved. CDR1 and CDR2 (germline): SNHLY, FYNNEI. The CDR3 spans 15 residues. Deletions cut 3 bases from V and 6 bases from J, with 12 bases between. Here the CDR3 reads CASSDLVTPNSPLHF. Here the CDR3 DNA reads TGTGCCAGCAGTGATTTGGTCACTCCTAATTCACCCCTCCACTTT.

CDR3 protein: CASSQSGNEAFF. In DNA form, the CDR3 reads TGTGCCAGCTCCCAATCCGGGAACGAAGCTTTCTTT. The chain has TRBV28 and TRBJ1-1; no definite D call. Germline values: CDR1 MDHEN, CDR2 SYDVKM. Trimming stripped 8 bases from V and 8 bases from J, with 15 bases between. This CDR3 has 12 amino acids.

This clone was found a few times. The chain carries TRBV29-1 and TRBJ1-1, with 9 nucleotides matching TRBD1. Per germline, CDR1 SQVTM and CDR2 ANQGSEA. The CDR3 sequence is 14 residues long. V lost 6 bases, J lost 4 bases, and 9 bases stayed unmatched. The CDR3 coding sequence is TGCAGCGTGCTGGGCCTGACAGGGGGCACTGAAGCTTTCTTT. Amino acid sequence: CSVLGLTGGTEAFF.

V gene TRBV5-1 combines with J gene TRBJ2-7, with 9 bases fitting TRBD1. V was pared by 5 bases and J by 1 base, with 4 bases of the junction left unmatched. The germline V gene encodes CDR1 SGHRS and CDR2 YFSETQ. The CDR3 consists of 14 residues. The CDR3 coding sequence is TGCGCCAGCAGGACCGGGACAGGGTCCTACGAGCAGTACTTC. This encodes CASRTGTGSYEQYF.

The J gene is TRBJ2-1, the V gene TRBV15; D perhaps matches TRBD2 (6 bases). Germline V gene sequence: CDR1 LNHNV, CDR2 YYDKDF (reference sequence). V lost 9 bases, J lost 0 bases, and 18 bases lay in between. The CDR3 contains 16 residues. The CDR3 protein is CATRDLAESSYNEQFF. CDR3 nucleotide sequence: TGTGCCACGAGAGACTTAGCGGAGAGCTCCTACAATGAGCAGTTCTTC.

V usage is TRBV5-1 and J usage is TRBJ2-7; D might be TRBD2 (6 bases). Trimming removed 4 bases from V and 2 bases from J, with 13 bases in between. This CDR3 spans 14 amino acids. Looked up from germline, CDR1 is SGHRS and CDR2 is YFSETQ. The CDR3 DNA follows: TGCGCCAGCAGCAAGGAGGGACCCCCCTACGAGCAGTACTTC. This gives the protein CASSKEGPPYEQYF. The entire variable domain, with the rest obtained from reference TRBV5-1 and TRBJ2-7, is as follows: KAGVTQTPRYLIKTRGQQVTLSCSPISGHRSVSWYQQTPGQGLQFLFEYFSETQRNKGNFPGRFSGRQFSNSRSEMNVSTLELGDSALYLCASSKEGPPYEQYFGPGTRLTVT.

This rearrangement joins TRBV21-1 to TRBJ2-7; TRBD1, the table's D call, lacks a check against the DNA. TRBV21-1 is recorded as a pseudogene. The CDR3 totals 20 residues. CDR3 sequence reads: CASTKADSQAGWTVSYEQYF. As DNA, the CDR3 is TGTGCCAGCACCAAAGCGGATTCACAGGCTGGTTGGACAGTCTCCTACGAGCAGTACTTC.

The V and J genes are TRBV5-1 and TRBJ1-4, with 7 bases lining up with TRBD1. Trimming took 0 bases from V and 4 from J; bases not matched to a gene: 3. This CDR3 has 15 amino acids. Per germline, CDR1 SGHRS and CDR2 YFSETQ. The CDR3 region has the DNA TGCGCCAGCAGCTTGGTGGGACAGATTAATGAAAAACTGTTTTTT. This encodes CASSLVGQINEKLFF.

This rearrangement joins TRBV7-9 to TRBJ2-1, with D tentatively TRBD1 (5 bases). The germline gives CDR1 SEHNR, CDR2 FQNEAQ (reference sequence). Trimming removed 0 bases at V and 8 bases at J, with 17 bases between. The CDR3 runs 16 residues. This chain's CDR3 is CASSLAVGIQGHEQFF. The CDR3 DNA follows: TGTGCCAGCAGCTTAGCGGTGGGAATTCAGGGCCATGAGCAGTTCTTC.

The chain employs TRBV28 and TRBJ1-1; a possible D gene is TRBD1 (5 bases). Germline V gene sequence: CDR1 MDHEN, CDR2 SYDVKM. This CDR3 has 12 residues. The germline V and J ends were trimmed by 5 bases and 11 bases, with 15 bases remaining between them. The CDR3 DNA is TGTGCCAGCAGTCCAAGGGGAGGGTACGCTTTCTTT. Protein: CASSPRGGYAFF.

The rearrangement uses TRBV11-2 and TRBJ1-5; TRBD1 matches at 9 bases. The V gene's germline CDR1 is SGHAT and CDR2 FQNNGV. The CDR3 extends over 16 amino acids. J was trimmed by 7 bases and V by 0 bases; bases with no gene match: 7. CDR3 amino acids: CASSLETGTGRQPQHF. The CDR3 DNA reads TGTGCCAGCAGCTTAGAAACCGGGACAGGGAGGCAGCCCCAGCATTTT.

The V and J genes are TRBV19 and TRBJ1-2; the match to TRBD1 covers 8 bases. The V and J ends lost 4 bases and 2 bases, in that order; junction bases with no gene match: 6. The CDR3 totals 15 residues. Germline-derived CDR1 and CDR2 are LNHDA and SQIVND (reference sequence). The CDR3 spells CASSTIAGGNYGYTF. As DNA, the CDR3 is TGTGCCAGTAGTACCATCGCAGGGGGCAACTATGGCTACACCTTC.

CDR3 residues: CSVDRLGGTGFGTEAFF. The CDR3, as DNA: TGCAGCGTTGATCGCTTGGGGGGGACAGGGTTCGGCACTGAAGCTTTCTTT. This sequence joins TRBV29-1 and TRBJ1-1, with 9 bases aligning to TRBD1. This CDR3 contains 17 residues. Losses at the gene ends were 3 bases for V and 4 bases for J; bases not matched to a gene: 15. Germline-derived CDR1 and CDR2 are SQVTM and ANQGSEA. Variable domain in full (rest from reference TRBV29-1 and TRBJ1-1): SAVISQKPSRDICQRGTSLTIQCQVDSQVTMMFWYRQQPGQSLTLIATANQGSEATYESGFVIDKFPISRPNLTFSTLTVSNMSPEDSSIYLCSVDRLGGTGFGTEAFFGQGTRLTVV.

J is TRBJ1-1 and V is TRBV7-9; D possibly corresponds to TRBD1 (6 bases). Germline V gene sequence: CDR1 SEHNR, CDR2 FQNEAQ (reference sequence). Trimming left V 5 bases short and J 0 bases short, with 10 bases between. The CDR3 covers 14 residues. CDR3 sequence reads: CASSKQGLNTEAFF. The CDR3 DNA is TGTGCCAGCAGCAAACAGGGATTGAACACTGAAGCTTTCTTT.

The chain employs TRBV7-2 and TRBJ1-6; no definite D call. The CDR3 has 15 amino acids. Germline CDR1 is SGHTA and CDR2 is FQGNSA. The V and J ends lost 3 bases and 7 bases respectively, with 13 bases between them. The CDR3 sequence is CASSLPMALNSPLHF. The CDR3 nucleotides read TGTGCCAGCAGCTTGCCGATGGCCTTGAATTCACCCCTCCACTTT.

The chain combines TRBV7-3 with TRBJ2-2, with 7 positions matching TRBD2. Germline V CDR1 and CDR2: SGHTA, FQGTGA. J was trimmed by 8 bases and V by 2 bases; bases with no gene match: 8. The CDR3 length is 15 residues. As DNA, the CDR3 is TGTGCCAGCAGCTTAGGACTAGGGGATCAAGGGGAGCTGTTTTTT. This codes for CASSLGLGDQGELFF.

The chain combines TRBV5-1 with TRBJ1-1; D is unresolved. The CDR3 loop spans 15 amino acids. Germline CDR1 reads SGHRS; CDR2 reads YFSETQ. V gave up 2 bases and J gave up 3 bases, with 14 bases separating them. In DNA, the CDR3 is TGCGCCAGCAGCTTACTCAGGCCGAGGGACACTGAAGCTTTCTTT. Translated, it gives CASSLLRPRDTEAFF.

Only a few counts were recorded for this clone. Other DNA sequences in the sample encode the same CDR3. This chain connects TRBV9 to TRBJ2-7, with no clear D. V shed 2 bases and J shed 4 bases, with 13 bases lying between them. Germline values: CDR1 SGDLS, CDR2 YYNGEE. This CDR3 contains 14 residues. In DNA form, the CDR3 reads TGTGCCAGCAGCGTGGCGGCGGCCTCGTACGAGCAGTACTTC. Amino acid sequence: CASSVAAASYEQYF.

The rearrangement uses TRBV29-1 and TRBJ2-1, with 10 bases aligning to TRBD2. J lost 7 bases, V lost 0 bases, and 18 bases had no gene match. Germline values: CDR1 SQVTM, CDR2 ANQGSEA. The CDR3 is 19 residues long. The CDR3 here is CSVEDRLATSGIEGNEQFF. CDR3 DNA sequence: TGCAGCGTTGAAGATCGCCTGGCCACTAGCGGGATAGAGGGGAATGAGCAGTTCTTC.

V usage is TRBV7-3 and J usage is TRBJ2-1; TRBD2 matches 10 bases. CDR1 and CDR2 from the germline V gene are SGHTA and FQGTGA. This CDR3 region has 15 residues. The junction had 10 bases not matched to a gene; V was cut back by 6 bases and J by 8 bases. The CDR3 protein is CASRGDPSGSYEQFF. The CDR3, as DNA: TGTGCCAGCAGAGGGGATCCTAGCGGGAGCTATGAGCAGTTCTTC.

The chain combines TRBV24-1 with TRBJ2-5; a possible D gene is TRBD2 (6 bases). The CDR3 extends over 13 amino acids. Germline assignment: CDR1 KGHDR and CDR2 SFDVKD. V lost 5 bases and J 4 bases, leaving 10 bases between the germline ends. This CDR3 is CATSGIGGETQYF. The DNA of the CDR3 is TGTGCCACCAGTGGGATCGGGGGAGAGACCCAGTACTTC.

The chain has TRBV7-2 and TRBJ2-1, with D possibly matching TRBD1 (6 bases). From germline, CDR1 is SGHTA and CDR2 FQGNSA. This CDR3 contains 15 residues. Trimming cost V 5 bases and J 7 bases, with 18 bases left between them. DNA of the CDR3: TGTGCCAGCAGCCCTCTCCCAGGGGTGCATAATGAGCAGTTCTTC. It encodes CASSPLPGVHNEQFF.

The rearrangement joins TRBV5-4 to TRBJ1-1, with 8 bases that match TRBD1. The CDR3 sequence is 14 residues long. V trimming: 2 bases; J trimming: 2 bases; junction bases outside the gene matches: 2. In germline, CDR1 is SGHNT, CDR2 YYREEE (reference sequence). The CDR3 loop is CASSLQGVNTEAFF. DNA of the CDR3: TGTGCCAGCAGCTTACAGGGGGTAAACACTGAAGCTTTCTTT.

V and J are TRBV24-1 and TRBJ1-1, with no clear D. V was clipped by 4 bases and J by 3 bases, with 8 bases between them. The CDR3 sequence is 13 residues long. Germline V gives CDR1 KGHDR, CDR2 SFDVKD. CDR3 sequence reads: CATSDRSYTEAFF. CDR3 DNA: TGTGCCACCAGTGACCGCAGTTACACTGAAGCTTTCTTT.

This clone has only one observation. In DNA, the CDR3 is TGCGCCAGCAGCTTATTACAGGGGAGCCGGGAGCAGTTCTTC. Its protein is CASSLLQGSREQFF. The chain recombines TRBV5-1 with TRBJ2-1, with 7 bases fitting TRBD1. This CDR3 is 14 amino acids long. V gave up 2 bases and J gave up 10 bases; unmatched junction bases: 9. The germline V gene has CDR1 SGHRS and CDR2 YFSETQ. The full variable domain, rest sourced from reference TRBV5-1 and TRBJ2-1, is KAGVTQTPRYLIKTRGQQVTLSCSPISGHRSVSWYQQTPGQGLQFLFEYFSETQRNKGNFPGRFSGRQFSNSRSEMNVSTLELGDSALYLCASSLLQGSREQFFGPGTRLTVL.

The chain is built from TRBV3-1 (or the pseudogene TRBV3-2) and TRBJ1-4; D is uncertain. Germline V CDR1 and CDR2: LGHDT, YNNKEL (reference sequence). V gave up 4 bases and J gave up 4 bases, with 10 bases separating them. This CDR3 has 14 amino acids. The chain's CDR3 is CASSLARGNEKLFF. DNA of the CDR3: TGTGCCAGCAGCCTTGCGCGGGGTAATGAAAAACTGTTTTTT.

The chain is built from TRBV6-2 or TRBV6-3 and TRBJ1-2, with no clear D. Trimming took off 0 bases at V and 7 bases at J, with 18 bases between the two ends. The CDR3 length is 16 residues. Germline CDR1 reads MNHEY; CDR2 reads SVGEGT. The CDR3 DNA follows: TGTGCCAGCAGTTACTCTACTACCGGGAAAAAAGGTGGCTACACCTTC. This translates into CASSYSTTGKKGGYTF.

This CDR3 reads CASSPGTGNTGELFF. DNA for the CDR3: TGTGCCAGCAGCCCCGGGACAGGGAACACCGGGGAGCTGTTTTTT. V and J are TRBV5-5 and TRBJ2-2, with TRBD1 matching 8 bases. V was pared by 4 bases and J by 1 base, with 3 bases of the junction left unmatched. The CDR3 spans 15 residues. The germline gives CDR1 SGHKS, CDR2 YYEKEE (reference sequence).